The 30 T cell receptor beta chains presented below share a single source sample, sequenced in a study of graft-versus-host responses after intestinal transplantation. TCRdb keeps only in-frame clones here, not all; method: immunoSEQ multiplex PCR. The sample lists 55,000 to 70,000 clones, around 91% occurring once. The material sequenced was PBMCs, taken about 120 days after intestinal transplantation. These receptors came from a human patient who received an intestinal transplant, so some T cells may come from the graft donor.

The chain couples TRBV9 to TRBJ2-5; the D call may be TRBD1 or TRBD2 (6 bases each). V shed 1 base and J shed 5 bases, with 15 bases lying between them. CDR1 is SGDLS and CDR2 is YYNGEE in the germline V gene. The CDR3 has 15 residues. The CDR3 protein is CASSVMPGAGETQYF. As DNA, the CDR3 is TGTGCCAGCAGCGTAATGCCGGGGGCAGGGGAGACCCAGTACTTC.

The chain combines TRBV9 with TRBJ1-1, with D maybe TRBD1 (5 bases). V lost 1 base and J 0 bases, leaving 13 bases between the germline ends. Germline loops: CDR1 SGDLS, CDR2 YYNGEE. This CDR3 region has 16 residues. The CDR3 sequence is CASSVSRENMNTEAFF. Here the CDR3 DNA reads TGTGCCAGCAGCGTATCCAGGGAAAATATGAACACTGAAGCTTTCTTT.

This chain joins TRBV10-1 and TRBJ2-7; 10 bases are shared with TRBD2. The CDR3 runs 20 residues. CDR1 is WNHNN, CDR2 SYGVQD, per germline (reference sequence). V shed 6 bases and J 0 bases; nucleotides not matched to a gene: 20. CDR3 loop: CASSSSTSSGRIPSSYEQYF. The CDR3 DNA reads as TGCGCCAGCAGCTCCAGTACGTCTAGCGGGAGAATTCCTAGCTCCTACGAGCAGTACTTC.

The CDR3: CASSLLAGGPTGELFF. CDR3 nucleotide sequence: TGTGCCAGCAGCCTACTAGCGGGAGGGCCCACCGGGGAGCTGTTTTTT. The chain employs TRBV11-1 and TRBJ2-2; TRBD2 matches at 13 bases. CDR3 length: 16 amino acids. Germline V gene sequence: CDR1 SGHAT, CDR2 FQDESV (reference sequence). The junction had 4 bases not matched to a gene; V was cut back by 5 bases and J by 4 bases.

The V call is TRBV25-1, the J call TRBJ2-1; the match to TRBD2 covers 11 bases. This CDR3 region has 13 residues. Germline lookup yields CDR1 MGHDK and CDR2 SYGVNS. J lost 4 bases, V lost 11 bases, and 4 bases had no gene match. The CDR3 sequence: CASGLAGYNEQFF. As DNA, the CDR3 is TGTGCCTCAGGACTAGCGGGTTACAATGAGCAGTTCTTC. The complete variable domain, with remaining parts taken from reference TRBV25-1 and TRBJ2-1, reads EADIYQTPRYLVIGTGKKITLECSQTMGHDKMYWYQQDPGMELHLIHYSYGVNSTEKGDLSSESTVSRIRTEHFPLTLESARPSHTSQYLCASGLAGYNEQFFGPGTRLTVL.

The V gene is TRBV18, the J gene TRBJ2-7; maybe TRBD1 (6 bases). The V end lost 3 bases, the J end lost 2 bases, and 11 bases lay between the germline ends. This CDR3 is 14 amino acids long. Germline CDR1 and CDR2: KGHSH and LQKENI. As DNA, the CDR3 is TGTGCCAGCTCACCTCCGGACAGCCCCTACGAGCAGTACTTC. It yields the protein CASSPPDSPYEQYF.

The CDR3 sequence: CASSPWDRTYEQYF. The DNA for the CDR3 is TGTGCCAGCAGCCCCTGGGACAGGACCTACGAGCAGTACTTC. This chain joins TRBV14 and TRBJ2-7; 8 nucleotides line up with TRBD1. The junction had 4 bases not matched to a gene; V was cut back by 4 bases and J by 2 bases. Per germline, CDR1 SGHDN and CDR2 FVKESK. The CDR3 runs 14 residues.

The CDR3 DNA sequence: TGTGCCAGCAGTTCTCAGTCTAGCAACACAGATACGCAGTATTTT. Protein product: CASSSQSSNTDTQYF. The chain is built from TRBV27 and TRBJ2-3, with a tentative D call TRBD2 (5 bases). Trimming removed 4 bases from V and 2 bases from J, with 13 bases in between. The germline CDR1 and CDR2 sequences are MNHEY and SMNVEV (reference sequence). This CDR3 contains 15 residues.

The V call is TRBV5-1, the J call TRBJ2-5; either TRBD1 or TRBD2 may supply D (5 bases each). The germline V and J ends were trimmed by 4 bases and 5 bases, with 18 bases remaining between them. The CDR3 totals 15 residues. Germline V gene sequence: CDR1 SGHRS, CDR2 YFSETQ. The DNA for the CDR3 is TGCGCCAGCAGCGGCGGTAGGGGTGAGGGTGAGACCCAGTACTTC. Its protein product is CASSGGRGEGETQYF.

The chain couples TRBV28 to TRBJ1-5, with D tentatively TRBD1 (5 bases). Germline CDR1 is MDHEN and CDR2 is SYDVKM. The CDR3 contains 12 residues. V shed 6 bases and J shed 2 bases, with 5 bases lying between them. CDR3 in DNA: TGTGCCAGCAGCAGGGGCAATCAGCCCCAGCATTTT. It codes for CASSRGNQPQHF.

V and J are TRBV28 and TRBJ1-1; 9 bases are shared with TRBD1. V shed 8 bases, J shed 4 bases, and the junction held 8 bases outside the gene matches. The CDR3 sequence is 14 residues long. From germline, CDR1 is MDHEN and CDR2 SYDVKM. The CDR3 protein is CASSLLTGGTEAFF. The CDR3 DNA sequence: TGTGCCAGCTCCCTCTTGACAGGGGGCACTGAAGCTTTCTTT.

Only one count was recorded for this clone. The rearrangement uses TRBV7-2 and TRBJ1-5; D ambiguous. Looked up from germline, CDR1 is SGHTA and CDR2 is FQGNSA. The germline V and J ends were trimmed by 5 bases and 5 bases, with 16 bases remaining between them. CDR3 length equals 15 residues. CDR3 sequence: CASSVIVQTHQPQHF. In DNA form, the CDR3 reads TGTGCCAGCAGCGTTATCGTCCAGACCCATCAGCCCCAGCATTTT.

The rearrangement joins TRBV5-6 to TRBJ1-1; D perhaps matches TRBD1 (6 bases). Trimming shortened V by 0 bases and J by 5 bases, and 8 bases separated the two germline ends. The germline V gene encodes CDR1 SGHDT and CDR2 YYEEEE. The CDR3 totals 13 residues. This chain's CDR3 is CASSLAGDTEAFF. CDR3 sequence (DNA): TGTGCCAGCAGCTTGGCAGGGGATACTGAAGCTTTCTTT.

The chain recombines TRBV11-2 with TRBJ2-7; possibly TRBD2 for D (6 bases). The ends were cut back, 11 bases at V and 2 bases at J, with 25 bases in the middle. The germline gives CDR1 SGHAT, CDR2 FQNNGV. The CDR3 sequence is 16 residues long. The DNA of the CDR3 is TGTGCCGGGTGGCGGGAAAGACCGACCGATACCTACGAGCAGTACTTC. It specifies CAGWRERPTDTYEQYF.

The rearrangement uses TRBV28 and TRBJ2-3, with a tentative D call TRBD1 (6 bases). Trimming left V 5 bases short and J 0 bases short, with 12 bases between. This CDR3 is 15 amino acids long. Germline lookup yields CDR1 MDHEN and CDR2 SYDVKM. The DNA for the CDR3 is TGTGCCAGCAGTACATCCAGGGGAAGCACAGATACGCAGTATTTT. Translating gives CASSTSRGSTDTQYF.

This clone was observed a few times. The CDR3 DNA reads TGTGCCAGCAGTTACCGCCAGGGGTTCTCTGGAAACACCATATATTTT. It is translated as CASSYRQGFSGNTIYF. This chain connects TRBV6-5 to TRBJ1-3; tentative D call: TRBD1 (6 bases). Germline loops: CDR1 MNHEY, CDR2 SVGAGI. V was trimmed by 2 bases and J by 0 bases, leaving 11 bases between them. This CDR3 is built from 16 residues.

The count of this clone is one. In nucleotides, the CDR3 is TGTGCCAGCAGTGAAGCAGGGATTGAAAAACTGTTTTTT. Encoded protein: CASSEAGIEKLFF. The rearrangement joins TRBV25-1 to TRBJ1-4, with a tentative D call TRBD1 (5 bases). CDR3 size: 13 residues. Trimming removed 2 bases from V and 7 bases from J, with 8 bases in between. Germline values: CDR1 MGHDK, CDR2 SYGVNS. Variable domain in full (rest from reference TRBV25-1 and TRBJ1-4): EADIYQTPRYLVIGTGKKITLECSQTMGHDKMYWYQQDPGMELHLIHYSYGVNSTEKGDLSSESTVSRIRTEHFPLTLESARPSHTSQYLCASSEAGIEKLFFGSGTQLSVL.

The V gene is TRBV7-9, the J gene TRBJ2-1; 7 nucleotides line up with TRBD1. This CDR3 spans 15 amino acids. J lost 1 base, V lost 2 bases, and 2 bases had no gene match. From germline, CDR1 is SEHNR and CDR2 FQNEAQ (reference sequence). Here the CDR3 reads CASSLRQGSYNEQFF. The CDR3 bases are TGTGCCAGCAGCTTAAGACAGGGATCCTACAATGAGCAGTTCTTC.

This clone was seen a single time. The CDR3 DNA sequence: TGTGCCAGCAGTTTAGGGACAGAGATATGGGAGCAGTACTTC. Its protein product is CASSLGTEIWEQYF. The genes are TRBV27 and TRBJ2-7; TRBD1 agrees at 7 bases. V gave up 2 bases and J gave up 7 bases; unmatched junction bases: 8. The CDR3 runs to 14 residues. In germline, CDR1 is MNHEY, CDR2 SMNVEV (reference sequence).

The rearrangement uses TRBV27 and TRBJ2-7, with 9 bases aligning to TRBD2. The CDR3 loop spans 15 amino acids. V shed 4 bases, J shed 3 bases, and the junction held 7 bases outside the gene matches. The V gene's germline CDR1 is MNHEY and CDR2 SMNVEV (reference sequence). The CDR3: CASSYSGRWVYEQYF. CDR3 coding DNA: TGTGCCAGCAGTTATAGCGGGAGATGGGTCTACGAGCAGTACTTC.

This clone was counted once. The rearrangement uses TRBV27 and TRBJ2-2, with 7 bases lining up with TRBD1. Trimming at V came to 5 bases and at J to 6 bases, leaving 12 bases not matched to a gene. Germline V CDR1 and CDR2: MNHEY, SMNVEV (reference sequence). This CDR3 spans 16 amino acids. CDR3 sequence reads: CASSLSTGLISGELFF. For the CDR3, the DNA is TGTGCCAGCAGTCTCTCGACAGGGTTAATCTCCGGGGAGCTGTTTTTT.

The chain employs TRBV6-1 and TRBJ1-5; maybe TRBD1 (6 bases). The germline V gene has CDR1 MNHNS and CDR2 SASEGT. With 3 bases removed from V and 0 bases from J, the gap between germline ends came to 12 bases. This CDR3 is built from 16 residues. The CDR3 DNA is TGTGCCAGCAGTGACGTGGACAGACCTAGCAATCAGCCCCAGCATTTT. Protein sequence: CASSDVDRPSNQPQHF.

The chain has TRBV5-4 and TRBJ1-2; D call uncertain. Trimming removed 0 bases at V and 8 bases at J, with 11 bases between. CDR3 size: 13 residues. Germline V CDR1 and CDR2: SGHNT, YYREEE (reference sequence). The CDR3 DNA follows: TGTGCCAGCAGCTTGGATTACGGGAAAGGCTACACCTTC. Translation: CASSLDYGKGYTF.

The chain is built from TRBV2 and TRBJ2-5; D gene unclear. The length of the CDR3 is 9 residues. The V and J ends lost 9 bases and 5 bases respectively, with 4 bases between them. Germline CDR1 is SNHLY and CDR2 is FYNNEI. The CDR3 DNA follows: TGTGCCAGTAGCGAGACCCAGTACTTC. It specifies CASSETQYF.

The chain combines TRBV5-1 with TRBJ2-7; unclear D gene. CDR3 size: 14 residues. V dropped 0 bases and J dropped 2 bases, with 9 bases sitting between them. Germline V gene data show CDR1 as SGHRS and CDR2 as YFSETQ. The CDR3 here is CASSLDIVTYEQYF. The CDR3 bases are TGCGCCAGCAGCTTGGATATAGTAACCTACGAGCAGTACTTC.

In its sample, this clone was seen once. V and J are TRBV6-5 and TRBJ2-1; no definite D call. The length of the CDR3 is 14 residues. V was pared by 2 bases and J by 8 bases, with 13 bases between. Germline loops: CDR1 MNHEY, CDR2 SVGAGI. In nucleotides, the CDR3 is TGTGCCAGCAGTTACACTTGGCGAGGTGATGAGCAGTTCTTC. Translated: CASSYTWRGDEQFF.

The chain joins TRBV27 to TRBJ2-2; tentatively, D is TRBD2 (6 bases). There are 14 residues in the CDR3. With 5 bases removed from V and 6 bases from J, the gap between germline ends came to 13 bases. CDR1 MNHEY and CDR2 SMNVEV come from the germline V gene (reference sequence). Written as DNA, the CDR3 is TGTGCCAGCAGTGTGGGGGGTGGACCCGGGGAGCTGTTTTTT. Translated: CASSVGGGPGELFF.

The CDR3 DNA reads TGCGCCAGCAGCTTGGCTCTTCAAGAGACCCAGTACTTC. This sequence encodes CASSLALQETQYF. The chain links TRBV5-1 to TRBJ2-5; D is undetermined. The germline gives CDR1 SGHRS, CDR2 YFSETQ. Trimming removed 0 bases from V and 2 bases from J, with 5 bases in between. The CDR3 covers 13 residues.

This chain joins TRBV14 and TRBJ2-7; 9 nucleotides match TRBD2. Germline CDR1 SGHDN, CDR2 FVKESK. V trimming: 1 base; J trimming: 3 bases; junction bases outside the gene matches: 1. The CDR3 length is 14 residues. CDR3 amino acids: CASSQASGNYEQYF. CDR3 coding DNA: TGTGCCAGCAGCCAAGCTAGCGGGAACTACGAGCAGTACTTC.

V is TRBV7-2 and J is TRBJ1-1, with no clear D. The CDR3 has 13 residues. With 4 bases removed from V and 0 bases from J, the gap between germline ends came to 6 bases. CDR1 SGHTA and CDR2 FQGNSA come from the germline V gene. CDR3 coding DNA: TGTGCCAGCAGCTCAGCGGTGAACACTGAAGCTTTCTTT. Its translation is CASSSAVNTEAFF.